The clone carrying this T cell receptor beta chain was counted between two and nine times. Its antigen is as yet unknown. The length of the CDR3 is 13 residues. Trimming removed 2 bases from V and 5 bases from J, with 9 bases in between. Germline CDR1 and CDR2: SEHNR and FQNEAQ (reference sequence). The record originates from a study of T cell repertoires in aging, cancer and after chemotherapy. Peripheral blood genomic DNA, not sorted cells or RNA, was the template. Broader study findings: Untreated cancer patients had significantly lower blood TCR diversity than age-matched healthy donors.

Multiplex touch-down PCR with TRB-A/B primers amplified rearranged V-D-J TRB sequences. Each CDR3 protein is one row after TCRdb ran MiXCR on the multiplex PCR reads. The repertoire holds around 13,000 distinct CDR3 sequences, with under 35% as singletons. The V and J genes are TRBV7-9 and TRBJ2-5; possibly TRBD1 for D (6 bases). The receptor's source is a human donor with a blood cancer. The sample comprised blood. DNA for the CDR3: TGTGCCAGCAGCTTAACAGGGTTGGAGACCCAGTACTTC. This encodes CASSLTGLETQYF.